This T cell receptor beta chain is drawn from a study of shared clonotypes between healthy human individuals (dated by TCRdb to the early 2020s). About the investigation overall: Two women and three men aged 18 to 49 years were included in the cohort. Per donor, three plates each were used for CD4 naive and CD4 memory, two for CD8 naive, and one for CD8 memory. Blood TCR repertoires of five healthy adults were deeply sequenced to estimate repertoire size and the extent of clonotype sharing between individuals. To increase sequencing depth and limit assay-specific biases, TCR repertoire library preparation and sequencing were carried out by different laboratories using diverse techniques. Each donor's leukapheresis produced roughly between roughly 0.9 and 8.9 billion PBMCs.

CDR1 and CDR2 are read off the germline V gene (reference sequence) as MNHEY and SMNVEV. V is trimmed back by 3 bases and J by 5 bases, and the junction contains 12 bases that no gene match accounts for. The CDR3 sequence holds 17 residues, the cysteine and phenylalanine included. Only the CDR3 part of the read is kept: 51 bases, read in frame from the first base. Using the deep immunoSEQ assay, multiplex PCR amplified TCR CDR3 regions from genomic DNA. Extracted genomic DNA from each cell subset was spread evenly across all wells of several immunoSEQ 96-well plates, with each plate serving as a replicate. Each replicate PCR for sorted subsets received roughly 200 ng genomic DNA, equal to about 30,000 T cell genomes. Purified libraries were measured with a Qubit 3.0 fluorometer, size-checked on a Bioanalyzer 2100, and measured again with the KAPA Library Quantification kit. Each immunoSEQ 96-well plate was sequenced on its own single-read 150-cycle Illumina NextSeq 550 flow cell. The authors' analysis ran thus. Because only junctional sequences without quality scores were contained in the immunoSEQ output, filtering matching that applied to full-length reads could not be performed. Sequences were annotated with PyIR, a Python wrapper for IgBLAST v1.9, and V/J genes and CDR3 were assigned using IMGT germline references. Reads with weak V/J assignments (E-value above 1e-6), missing CDR3, stop codons, out-of-frame junctions, or ambiguous translated residues were removed. V3J clonotypes were defined as sequences sharing the same inferred V gene, J gene, and CDR3 amino acid sequence. The percentage overlap between two repertoires was calculated by dividing the number of shared unique clonotypes by the size of the smaller repertoire. Three approaches were used to assess repertoire richness: RTK rarefaction, the Chao1 estimator, and Recon v2.1 estimates of unobserved clonotypes. For all TCRbeta clonotypes obtained by the gDNA method from a few donors, generation probabilities were computed with OLGA. Drawn from immuneACCESS, this table holds only the in-frame rearrangements with V and J called that TCRdb kept. Clones are partly lost; checked studies trace under half to an unresolved V gene and leave the rest unexplained. The DNA was the basis for D and trimming; V, J and clone size are from that table. Within this sample are more than 1 million clones, with approximately 80% of them counted one time only. Under 0.6% of the sample rests with the top ten.

Donors were healthy HIV-negative adults with no recently reported acute infections or vaccinations. All donors were Caucasian adults living in Nashville, Tennessee, USA. CD4+ T cells were enriched by magnetic negative selection; naive cells were then positively selected on CD45RA, and the negative fraction formed the memory subset. Blood was obtained by leukapheresis, after which PBMCs were separated by Ficoll-Histopaque density gradient centrifugation and cryopreserved in liquid nitrogen vapor phase. Analytical flow cytometry was used to check the purity and quantity of every magnetically sorted T cell population. Genomic DNA was isolated from every sorted fraction and measured by UV absorbance on a Nanodrop 2000c. Overall study outcomes, separate from this receptor: Even with the large sequencing depth, rarefaction of the sorted-subset datasets indicated that sequencing was incomplete. The small number of donors limited the genetic and exposure-history diversity represented. Based on pairwise subsampling, the degree of clonotype sharing among donors was expected to be affected by sequencing depth. Compared with non-shared clonotypes, clonotypes shared by all four sorted-subset donors had higher generation probabilities. Only blood was sampled, and tissue TCR repertoires likely differ from those in blood. Naive subsets generally had larger estimated clonotype richness than memory subsets did. Sharing across four donors was observed for about 5% of naive CD4, less than 4% of naive CD8, over 2% of memory CD4, and over 0.3% of memory CD8 clonotypes.

Comments on this clone: Its specific antigen is unknown. Base qualities are missing; no much larger clone stands one base away.

The sample comprised memory CD4+ T cells from PBMCs. The cell subset or site label, as the study defines it: CD45RA-negative fraction. Recombination joined TRBV27 with TRBJ2-2; 7 bases in between match TRBD2. The TCR was taken from a young man in good health. Some clones in this sample may be carry-over from other donors' samples. The DNA reads as follows: TGTGCCAGCAGTTTGGTACTAGCGAGAGCCGAAACCGGGGAGCTGTTTTTT. The translation is CASSLVLARAETGELFF.